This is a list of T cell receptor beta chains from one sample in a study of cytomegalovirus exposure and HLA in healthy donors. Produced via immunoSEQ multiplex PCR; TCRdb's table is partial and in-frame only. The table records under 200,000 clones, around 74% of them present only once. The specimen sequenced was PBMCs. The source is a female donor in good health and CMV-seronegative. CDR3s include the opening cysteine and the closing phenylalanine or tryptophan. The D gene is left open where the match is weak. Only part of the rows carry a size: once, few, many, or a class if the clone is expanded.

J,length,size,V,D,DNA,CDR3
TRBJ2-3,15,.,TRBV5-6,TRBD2,TGTGCCAGCAGCTCTCTAGCGGGGGTCCGGGATACGCAGTATTTT,CASSSLAGVRDTQYF
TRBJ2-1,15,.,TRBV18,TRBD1,TGTGCCAGCTCACCCCCGGGACAGTCCCTCGATGAGCAGTTCTTC,CASSPPGQSLDEQFF
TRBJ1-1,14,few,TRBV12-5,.,TGTGCTAGTGGTTCCCTTCCGGGGGTCACTGAAGCTTTCTTT,CASGSLPGVTEAFF
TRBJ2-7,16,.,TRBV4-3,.,TGCGCCAGCAGCCAGGATAGCCTAGCAAACTCTTACGAGCAGTACTTC,CASSQDSLANSYEQYF
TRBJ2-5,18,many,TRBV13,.,TGTGCCAGCAGCCTACTGGCCCCCTTGGGCCCAGGGTGGGGGACCCAGTACTTC,CASSLLAPLGPGWGTQYF
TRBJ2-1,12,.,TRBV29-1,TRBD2,TGCAGCGTGGCGGGAGGGGGCAATGAGCAGTTCTTC,CSVAGGGNEQFF
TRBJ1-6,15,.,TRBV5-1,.,TGCGCCAGCAGCTCAGGGATGGAGTTGAGTTCACCCCTCCACTTT,CASSSGMELSSPLHF
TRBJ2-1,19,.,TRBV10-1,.,TGCGCCAGCAGTGAGTCGACTGCTAGCGCCCACATGTCCTACAATGAGCAGTTCTTC,CASSESTASAHMSYNEQFF
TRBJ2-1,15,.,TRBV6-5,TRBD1,TGTGCCAGCAGTTACTCTTGGAAGGGGGCGCGAGAGCAGTTCTTC,CASSYSWKGAREQFF
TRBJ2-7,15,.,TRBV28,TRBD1,TGTGCCAGCAGTTTCCCCCGACAGGGGACCTACGAGCAGTACTTC,CASSFPRQGTYEQYF
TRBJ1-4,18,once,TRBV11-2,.,TGTGCCAGCAGCTTAGGTCGGGGCGGGGGCAAGGCTAATGAAAAACTGTTTTTT,CASSLGRGGGKANEKLFF
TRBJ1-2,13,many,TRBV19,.,TGTGCCAGTAGTACTCGGACAGACTATGGCTACACCTTC,CASSTRTDYGYTF
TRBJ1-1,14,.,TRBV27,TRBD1,TGTGCCAGCAGTTCCCGGGGACAGTACACTGAAGCTTTCTTT,CASSSRGQYTEAFF
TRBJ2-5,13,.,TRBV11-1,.,TGTGCCAGCAGCTTAGCGCGGAAAGAGACCCAGTACTTC,CASSLARKETQYF
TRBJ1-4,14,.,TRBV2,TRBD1,TGTGCCAGCGCTTTGGACAGGGGCAGTGAAAAACTGTTTTTT,CASALDRGSEKLFF
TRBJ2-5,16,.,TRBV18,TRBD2,TGTGCCAGCTCATGGGGCAGCGGGAGGGCCTCAGAGACCCAGTACTTC,CASSWGSGRASETQYF
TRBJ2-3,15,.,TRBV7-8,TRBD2,TGTGCCAGCAGTTTCTTAGCGGGAACCACAGATACGCAGTATTTT,CASSFLAGTTDTQYF
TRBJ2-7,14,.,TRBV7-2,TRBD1,TGTGCCAGCTCCAGGACAGGAACCCATTACGAGCAGTACTTC,CASSRTGTHYEQYF
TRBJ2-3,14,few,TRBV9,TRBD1,TGTGCCAGCAGCAGGACAGGCTACACAGATACGCAGTATTTT,CASSRTGYTDTQYF
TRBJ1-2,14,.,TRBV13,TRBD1,TGTGCCAGCAGCTTACGGGGACAGGTCTATGGCTACACCTTC,CASSLRGQVYGYTF
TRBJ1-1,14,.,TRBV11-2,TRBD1,TGTGCCAGCAGCCTGGGACAGGGTAACACTGAAGCTTTCTTT,CASSLGQGNTEAFF
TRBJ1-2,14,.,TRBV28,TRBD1,TGTGCCAGCAGACGGACAGGGGGCGACTATGGCTACACCTTC,CASRRTGGDYGYTF
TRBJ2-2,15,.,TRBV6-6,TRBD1,TGTGCCAGCAAAAATCAGGGGGATGGCACCGGGGAGCTGTTTTTT,CASKNQGDGTGELFF
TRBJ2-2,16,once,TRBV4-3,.,TGCGCCAGCAGCCAACGAGTCGGCAGGGGTACCGGGGAGCTGTTTTTT,CASSQRVGRGTGELFF
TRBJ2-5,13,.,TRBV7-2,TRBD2,TGTGCCAGCAGCCAGCGGGGGGGTAAGACCCAGTACTTC,CASSQRGGKTQYF
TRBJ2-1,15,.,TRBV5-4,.,TGTGCCAGCAGCTTCCAACTAACAACCTACAATGAGCAGTTCTTC,CASSFQLTTYNEQFF
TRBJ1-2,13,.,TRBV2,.,TGTGCCAGCATCGACGGGGTAGACTATGGCTACACCTTC,CASIDGVDYGYTF
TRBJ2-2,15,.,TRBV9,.,TGTGCCAGCAGCGTAGCCCAGGAGGACACCGGGGAGCTGTTTTTT,CASSVAQEDTGELFF
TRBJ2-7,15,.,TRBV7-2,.,TGTGCCAGCACCTATTCGGGGGTCGAGCTGGGCGAGCAGTACTTC,CASTYSGVELGEQYF
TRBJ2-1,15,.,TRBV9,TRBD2,TGTGCCAGCAGCGTAGTAGGGACTAGCGGAAATGAGCAGTTCTTC,CASSVVGTSGNEQFF
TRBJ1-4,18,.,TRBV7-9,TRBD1,TGTGCCAGCAGCTCACCCGTATTCCTCAGGGGGCAAACTGAAAAACTGTTTTTT,CASSSPVFLRGQTEKLFF
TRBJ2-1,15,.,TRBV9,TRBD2,TGTGCCAGCAGCGTAGTCGATCAGCGGGGGGGAGAGCAGTTCTTC,CASSVVDQRGGEQFF
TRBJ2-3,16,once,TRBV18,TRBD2,TGTGCCAGCTCAAGAAAGACTAGCGGGGCCACAGATACGCAGTATTTT,CASSRKTSGATDTQYF
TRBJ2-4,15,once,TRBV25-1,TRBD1,TGTGCCAGCAGTGGACAGGGGGCCGGCAAAAACATTCAGTACTTC,CASSGQGAGKNIQYF
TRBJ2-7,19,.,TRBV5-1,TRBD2,TGCGCCAGCAGCTGGGGTTCGGGACTAGCGGGAGGCGGGAAGTACGAGCAGTACTTC,CASSWGSGLAGGGKYEQYF
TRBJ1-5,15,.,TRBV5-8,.,TGTGCCAGCAGCTTGGGAGGAACACCCAATCAGCCCCAGCATTTT,CASSLGGTPNQPQHF
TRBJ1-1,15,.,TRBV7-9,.,TGTGCCAGCAGCAGAGAGGGAGAATCCAGCCCTGAAGCTTTCTTT,CASSREGESSPEAFF
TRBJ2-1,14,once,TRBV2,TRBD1,TGTGCCACCCGACAGGGGGCCACGGTGGGTGAGCAGTTCTTC,CATRQGATVGEQFF
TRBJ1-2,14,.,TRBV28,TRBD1,TGTGCCAGCAGTCCTGGGACAGGGATCTATGGCTACACCTTC,CASSPGTGIYGYTF
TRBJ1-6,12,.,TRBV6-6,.,TGTGCCGTCAGGGGCGGTAATTCACCCCTCCACTTT,CAVRGGNSPLHF
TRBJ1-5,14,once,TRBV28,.,TGTGCCAGCAGTTTAGCACAGGGTCCTCAGCCCCAGCATTTT,CASSLAQGPQPQHF
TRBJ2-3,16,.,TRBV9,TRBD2,TGTGCCAGCAGCGAGTGGAGCGGGGGGGCCCCAGATACGCAGTATTTT,CASSEWSGGAPDTQYF
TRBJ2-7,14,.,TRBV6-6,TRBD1,TGTGCCAGCATTGCCGGGACAGGGGGCTACGAGCAGTACTTC,CASIAGTGGYEQYF
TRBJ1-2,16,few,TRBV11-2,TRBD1,TGTGCCAGCAGCCCGACCTACCGGGACAGGGATAAAGGCTACACCTTC,CASSPTYRDRDKGYTF
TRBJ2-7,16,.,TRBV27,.,TGTGCCAGCAGTTTACGTTTGGGGCGGCAGCCCTACGAGCAGTACTTC,CASSLRLGRQPYEQYF
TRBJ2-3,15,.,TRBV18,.,TGTGCCAGCTCACCCCGGGACTCGTATACAGATACGCAGTATTTT,CASSPRDSYTDTQYF
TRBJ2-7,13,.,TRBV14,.,TGTGCCAGCAGCCAGGCAACTAACTACGAGCAGTACTTC,CASSQATNYEQYF
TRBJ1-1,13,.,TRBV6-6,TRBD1,TGTGCCAGCGGACAGGGACCGAACACTGAAGCTTTCTTT,CASGQGPNTEAFF
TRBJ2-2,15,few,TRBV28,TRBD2,TGTGCCAGCCGCCCGGGGGGAGAGCACACCGGGGAGCTGTTTTTT,CASRPGGEHTGELFF
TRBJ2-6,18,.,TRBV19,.,TGTGCCAGTAGTATTTCCGGGACACCAGACTCTGGGGCCAACGTCCTGACTTTC,CASSISGTPDSGANVLTF
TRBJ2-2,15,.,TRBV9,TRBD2,TGTGCCAGCAGCGTTTCAACTAGCGCGGCCGGGGAGCTGTTTTTT,CASSVSTSAAGELFF
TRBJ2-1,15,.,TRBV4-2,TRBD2,TGTGCCAGCAGCCAAGATAGCGGGAGCTTCAATGAGCAGTTCTTC,CASSQDSGSFNEQFF
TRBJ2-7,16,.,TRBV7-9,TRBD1,TGTGCCAGCAGCTTAGTCGGGACAGGAGTCAGCTACGAGCAGTACTTC,CASSLVGTGVSYEQYF
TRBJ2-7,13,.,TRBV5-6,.,TGTGCCAGCAGCGGAGGACTCGCCTACGAGCAGTACTTC,CASSGGLAYEQYF
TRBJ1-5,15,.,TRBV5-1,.,TGCGCCAGCAGCTTGGGAGTCGGGTCCGGGCAGCCCCAGCATTTT,CASSLGVGSGQPQHF
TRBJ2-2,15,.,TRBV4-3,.,TGCGCCAGCAGCCAAGCCCGAGCTGCCACCGGGGAGCTGTTTTTT,CASSQARAATGELFF
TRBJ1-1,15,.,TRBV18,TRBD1,TGTGCCAGCTCACCTTTGACAGGGGCGGACACTGAAGCTTTCTTT,CASSPLTGADTEAFF
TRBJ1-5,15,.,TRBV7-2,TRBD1,TGTGCCAGCAGCTTAGTGGGACAGCAGAATCAGCCCCAGCATTTT,CASSLVGQQNQPQHF
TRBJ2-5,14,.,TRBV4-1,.,TGCGCCAGCAGCCAAGATATGCGCCCTGAGACCCAGTACTTC,CASSQDMRPETQYF